These 21 T cell receptor beta chains originate from one sample sequenced in a study of neurological immune-mediated disorders. TCRdb redid the calling of the 5' RACE reads with MiXCR, one entry per CDR3 protein. Among roughly 56,000 distinct CDR3 sequences, 9.5% to 12% were seen once, and the ten largest hold about 2%. Sequenced: PBMCs. These receptors all come from a man in his fifties or sixties in good health.

This clonotype was observed at least ten times. This rearrangement joins TRBV6-5 to TRBJ1-4, with a weak D call TRBD1 (6 bases). Trimming left V 2 bases short and J 7 bases short, with 14 bases between. The CDR3 runs to 15 residues. The germline CDR1 and CDR2 sequences are MNHEY and SVGAGI. The DNA of the CDR3 is TGTGCCAGCAGTTACGCGGGGGCCAAAGGTGAAAAACTGTTTTTT. As protein: CASSYAGAKGEKLFF.

This clonotype was picked up many times. This chain joins TRBV7-2 and TRBJ2-1, with D possibly matching TRBD1 (5 bases). Germline V gene lookup returns CDR1 SGHTA and CDR2 FQGNSA. V lost 4 bases to trimming and J lost 8 bases, with 18 bases between them. The CDR3 spans 15 residues. The CDR3 is CASSYIRITGHEQFF. In DNA form, the CDR3 reads TGTGCCAGCAGCTATATACGAATAACAGGACATGAGCAGTTCTTC.

This clonotype was seen at least ten times. J is TRBJ2-3 and V is TRBV6-1; perhaps D is TRBD1 or TRBD2 (7 bases each). V gave up 6 bases and J gave up 4 bases, with 26 bases separating them. There are 18 residues in the CDR3. From germline, CDR1 is MNHNS and CDR2 SASEGT. CDR3 in amino acids: CASRPFQGGGIVPDTQYF. The CDR3 nucleotides are TGTGCCAGCAGACCTTTTCAGGGGGGGGGGATTGTGCCAGATACGCAGTATTTT.

This clonotype came up many times. V is TRBV7-9 and J is TRBJ2-3; 8 bases agree with TRBD2. J lost 3 bases, V lost 1 base, and 6 bases had no gene match. Germline assignment: CDR1 SEHNR and CDR2 FQNEAQ (reference sequence). This CDR3 region has 16 residues. The CDR3 DNA is TGTGCCAGCAGCTTAGACTTAGCGGGGAGGACAGATACGCAGTATTTT. Translation: CASSLDLAGRTDTQYF.

This clonotype was detected many times. The genes are TRBV12-3 or TRBV12-4 and TRBJ2-2, with D perhaps matching TRBD2 (6 bases). The CDR3 runs 14 residues. Trimming removed 6 bases from V and 7 bases from J, with 15 bases in between. CDR3 sequence: CASRKGLPDGELFF. The CDR3, as DNA: TGTGCCAGCAGGAAGGGACTGCCCGACGGGGAGCTGTTTTTT.

Ten or more counts support this clonotype. This chain connects TRBV20-1 to TRBJ1-1, with D possibly being TRBD1 (5 bases). CDR3 length: 15 residues. CDR1 and CDR2 (germline): DFQATT, SNEGSKA (reference sequence). Trimming stripped 4 bases from V and 0 bases from J, with 15 bases between. CDR3 loop: CSATHRGDVNTEAFF. CDR3 nucleotides: TGCAGTGCTACTCATAGAGGGGATGTGAACACTGAAGCTTTCTTT.

This clonotype was counted many times. This chain links TRBV7-2 with TRBJ2-1; possible D gene TRBD1, 5 bases. The CDR3 covers 18 residues. Germline V gives CDR1 SGHTA, CDR2 FQGNSA. V gave up 1 base and J gave up 7 bases, with 23 bases separating them. The CDR3 DNA is TGTGCCAGCAGCTTAGTTTTGCGGCAGGGTAGGTGGTTGAATGAGCAGTTCTTC. This translates into CASSLVLRQGRWLNEQFF.

There are many counts of this clonotype. This chain uses TRBV20-1 with TRBJ1-2; 7 bases agree with TRBD1. V lost 3 bases and J lost 4; bases outside the gene matches: 8. In germline, CDR1 is DFQATT, CDR2 SNEGSKA (reference sequence). The CDR3 has 14 amino acids. The CDR3 here is CSASAGQESYGYTF. The CDR3 DNA reads TGCAGTGCTAGTGCAGGACAGGAATCCTATGGCTACACCTTC.

This clonotype was seen at least ten times. The chain links TRBV6-6 to TRBJ1-2; D might be TRBD1 (6 bases). CDR3 length: 14 residues. Trimming stripped 6 bases from V and 7 bases from J, with 18 bases between. Germline CDR1 reads MNHNY; CDR2 reads SVGAGI (reference sequence). The CDR3: CASRWGAGIGGYTF. The CDR3 nucleotides read TGTGCCAGCAGGTGGGGGGCGGGAATCGGTGGCTACACCTTC.

This clonotype was counted many times. V and J are TRBV7-9 and TRBJ2-7; 7 positions agree with TRBD1. CDR1 SEHNR and CDR2 FQNEAQ come from the germline V gene (reference sequence). V was clipped by 5 bases and J by 1 base; unmatched bases: 5. The length of the CDR3 is 14 residues. The CDR3: CASSLSGQSYEQYF. CDR3 DNA: TGTGCCAGCAGCCTGTCGGGACAGTCCTACGAGCAGTACTTC.

At least ten counts were recorded for this clonotype. The V and J genes are TRBV7-9 and TRBJ2-7, with 9 bases fitting TRBD1. The germline V gene encodes CDR1 SEHNR and CDR2 FQNEAQ (reference sequence). This CDR3 is built from 14 residues. Trimming at V came to 1 base and at J to 3 bases, leaving 1 base not matched to a gene. CDR3 amino acids: CASSLGTGVYEQYF. The CDR3 nucleotides read TGTGCCAGCAGCTTAGGGACAGGGGTCTACGAGCAGTACTTC. The full variable domain, rest sourced from reference TRBV7-9 and TRBJ2-7, is DTGVSQNPRHKITKRGQNVTFRCDPISEHNRLYWYRQTLGQGPEFLTYFQNEAQLEKSRLLSDRFSAERPKGSFSTLEIQRTEQGDSAMYLCASSLGTGVYEQYFGPGTRLTVT.

This clonotype has ten or more counts. This sequence joins TRBV3-1 and TRBJ1-1; no reliable D call. The CDR3 has 13 residues. Germline CDR1 LGHDT, CDR2 YNNKEL (reference sequence). V lost 7 bases and J lost 12, with 21 bases in between. DNA for the CDR3: TGTGCCAGCACGAGGGCGGAGGGAACCGAATCTTTCTTT. It specifies CASTRAEGTESFF.

This clonotype was observed many times. The chain combines TRBV5-1 with TRBJ2-3; possible D gene TRBD2, 7 bases. This CDR3 spans 15 amino acids. Germline V gene data show CDR1 as SGHRS and CDR2 as YFSETQ. The germline V and J ends were trimmed by 2 bases and 2 bases, with 12 bases remaining between them. The CDR3 spells CASSFRGALTDTQYF. DNA for the CDR3: TGCGCCAGCAGCTTTCGGGGGGCCCTCACAGATACGCAGTATTTT.

This clonotype was detected many times. The genes are TRBV20-1 and TRBJ1-1; D unclear. Germline values: CDR1 DFQATT, CDR2 SNEGSKA (reference sequence). V lost 2 bases to trimming and J lost 3 bases, with 16 bases between them. This CDR3 is 15 amino acids long. The CDR3 nucleotides read TGCAGTGCTAGACCCCTCCAGAGGGTGGACACTGAAGCTTTCTTT. It yields the protein CSARPLQRVDTEAFF.

This clonotype came up many times. V is TRBV7-9 and J is TRBJ1-6; D gene unclear. The CDR3 has 15 residues. Trimming cost V 3 bases and J 6 bases, with 12 bases left between them. CDR1 and CDR2 from the germline V gene are SEHNR and FQNEAQ (reference sequence). The DNA for the CDR3 is TGTGCCAGCAGCTTGACCGGGTACCCTAATTCACCCCTCCACTTT. It codes for CASSLTGYPNSPLHF.

Many counts were recorded for this clonotype. V gene TRBV20-1 combines with J gene TRBJ2-7; no clear D gene. The CDR3 is 13 amino acids. Germline V gene lookup returns CDR1 DFQATT and CDR2 SNEGSKA (reference sequence). Trimming shortened V by 5 bases and J by 2 bases, and 13 bases separated the two germline ends. The CDR3 coding sequence is TGCAGTGCTGTCTTCGACGGAACCTACGAGCAGTACTTC. Residues: CSAVFDGTYEQYF.

This clonotype showed up many times. This chain connects TRBV5-1 to TRBJ1-1; D gene uncertain. With 0 bases removed from V and 10 bases from J, the gap between germline ends came to 13 bases. The CDR3 sequence is 13 residues long. The germline V gene has CDR1 SGHRS and CDR2 YFSETQ. The CDR3 DNA reads as TGCGCCAGCAGCTTGGACGGCCAAGGATTAGCTTTCTTT. This sequence encodes CASSLDGQGLAFF.

This clonotype was seen many times. The chain joins TRBV14 to TRBJ1-2; 10 bases match TRBD1. The V gene's germline CDR1 is SGHDN and CDR2 FVKESK. There are 15 residues in the CDR3. V dropped 0 bases and J dropped 7; count of bases not matched to a gene: 5. CDR3 nucleotides: TGTGCCAGCAGCCAAGAGCGGGACAGGGGCTTTGGCTACACCTTC. Encoded protein: CASSQERDRGFGYTF.

This clonotype was seen more than once but under ten times. The chain couples TRBV25-1 to TRBJ2-3; 10 positions match TRBD2. J gave up 5 bases and V 0 bases, and 11 bases lay outside the gene matches. Germline CDR1 and CDR2: MGHDK and SYGVNS. The CDR3 has 18 residues. The CDR3 sequence is CASSEYIGERGGLDTQYF. CDR3 coding DNA: TGTGCCAGCAGTGAATATATTGGGGAGCGGGGGGGCTTAGATACGCAGTATTTT.

Many counts were recorded for this clonotype. The chain joins TRBV6-1 to TRBJ1-2, with 8 bases lining up with TRBD1. V trimming: 4 bases; J trimming: 6 bases; junction bases outside the gene matches: 7. Germline CDR1 and CDR2: MNHNS and SASEGT. The CDR3 has 14 residues. CDR3 region: CASSVPDRENGYTF. CDR3 sequence (DNA): TGTGCCAGCAGTGTACCGGACAGGGAGAATGGCTACACCTTC.

Many counts were recorded for this clonotype. J is TRBJ2-2 and V is TRBV24-1; 8 bases map to TRBD1. The CDR3 has 15 amino acids. Germline values: CDR1 KGHDR, CDR2 SFDVKD. J lost 7 bases, V lost 9 bases, and 12 bases had no gene match. Here the CDR3 DNA reads TGTGCCACCGAGGCCCCGGGACAGGCAAGCGGGGAGCTGTTTTTT. Its translation is CATEAPGQASGELFF.